What follows is one T cell receptor (beta chain) and its context. Its specificity is unknown. Other nucleotide sequences from this sample produce the same CDR3. The source of the sample is a study of shared clonotypes between healthy human individuals. Findings and caveats of the study: Non-shared clonotypes had lower generation probabilities than clonotypes shared by all four sorted-subset donors. Naive subsets generally exceeded memory subsets in estimated richness.

Naivety among CD8 cells was defined by CD45RO negativity and positive CCR7 selection, thereby excluding terminally differentiated effector memory CD45RA+ cells. The assay was immunoSEQ multiplex PCR, and TCRdb's table has in-frame clones only and misses some. The data contain around 1.9 million clones, around 93% of them seen just once; the ten biggest clones take up about 1.5%. CDR3 length: 15 residues. The V gene's germline CDR1 is SGDLS and CDR2 YYNGEE. The V gene end was trimmed by 3 bases and the J gene end by 4 bases; junction bases not matched to a gene: 7. This clonotype was sampled from a man aged 18 to 35 in good health. Some clones in this sample may be carry-over from other donors' samples. The chain recombines TRBV9 with TRBJ1-3; 7 bases map to TRBD1. Sequencing was done on a sample of naive CD8+ T cells from PBMCs. CDR3 protein: CASSAGDRAGNTIYF. The CDR3 DNA reads as TGTGCCAGCAGCGCAGGCGACAGGGCCGGAAACACCATATATTTT.